This TCR beta chain was identified in a study of neoadjuvant anti-PD-1 for oral cavity cancer. As for the study in general: Around day 43, patients without progression received a fourth nivolumab dose before surgery.

Six replicates per PBMC sample, mostly from around 460 ng of genomic DNA. TCRdb's table, derived via immunoSEQ multiplex PCR, lists solely in-frame clones and lacks some. The sample comprises about 68,000 clones, roughly 85% of which are singletons, and around 3.7% rests with the top ten. The time point here: after neoadjuvant nivolumab, at surgical resection. Stage II-IVA oral cavity squamous cell carcinoma was new and untreated by systemic or radiation therapy. CDR1 is MGHDK and CDR2 is SYGVNS in the germline V gene. J was trimmed by 10 bases and V by 1 base; bases with no gene match: 4. This CDR3 is built from 14 residues.

This clonotype originated in a person aged 35-80 years with oral cavity squamous cell carcinoma. The chain employs TRBV25-1 and TRBJ2-1, with 10 positions matching TRBD2. Sequencing was performed on PBMCs, taken after nivolumab (anti-PD-1) treatment. The CDR3 sequence: CASSEWLAGEEQFF. In nucleotides, the CDR3 is TGTGCCAGCAGTGAATGGCTAGCGGGAGAGGAGCAGTTCTTC.